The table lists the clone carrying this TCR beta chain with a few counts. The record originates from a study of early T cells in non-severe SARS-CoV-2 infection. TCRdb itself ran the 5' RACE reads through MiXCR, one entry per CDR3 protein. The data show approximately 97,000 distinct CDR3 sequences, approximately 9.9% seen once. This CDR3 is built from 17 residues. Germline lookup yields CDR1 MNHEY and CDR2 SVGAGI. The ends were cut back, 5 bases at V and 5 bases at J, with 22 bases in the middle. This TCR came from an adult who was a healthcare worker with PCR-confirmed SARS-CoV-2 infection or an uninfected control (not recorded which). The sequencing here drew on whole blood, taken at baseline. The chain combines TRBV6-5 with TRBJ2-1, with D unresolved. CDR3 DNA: TGTGCCAGCAGTCGCGTTGTCGGGTCACTACGAAACAATGAGCAGTTCTTC. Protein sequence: CASSRVVGSLRNNEQFF.